The text below deals with one T cell receptor beta chain. The primer mix had 60 Vbeta and 13 Jbeta primers. Only in-frame clones appear in the TCRdb table, and some are missing; sequencing was by immunoSEQ multiplex PCR. Altogether about 190,000 clones are present, around 87% being singletons, with the ten largest covering 1.5% to 2%. This CDR3 contains 18 residues. J gave up 6 bases and V 2 bases, and 12 bases lay outside the gene matches. Germline assignment: CDR1 SGHTA and CDR2 FQGNSA. The sample belongs to a study of cytomegalovirus exposure and HLA in healthy donors. Sequenced sample: PBMCs. This TCR came from a woman between 18 and 30 years old in good health and CMV-seronegative. The chain combines TRBV7-2 with TRBJ1-6; the match to TRBD1 covers 8 bases. The CDR3 DNA reads TGTGCCAGCAGCTTACTTCTCCCACGGACAGGGTCTAATTCACCCCTCCACTTT. It codes for CASSLLLPRTGSNSPLHF.